This TCR beta chain was captured by sequencing in a study of T cells in Graves' hyperthyroidism and ophthalmopathy. Ten or more counts support this clonotype. Antigen unknown. From germline, CDR1 is DFQATT and CDR2 SNEGSKA (reference sequence). The V and J ends lost 0 bases and 4 bases respectively, with 12 bases between them. This CDR3 has 14 amino acids. Amplification of TCR beta CDR3 regions was performed using RNA transcripts as template. Researchers ran a first-round RT-PCR on the TCR CDR3 using the HTBI primer set. TCRdb called the multiplex PCR reads again in MiXCR, with one record for every CDR3 protein. Here the sample spans about 350,000 distinct CDR3 sequences, 15% to 20% being singletons. General study points: The model made its ophthalmopathy prediction, and onset followed a median about 5.9 months later.

The rearrangement uses TRBV20-1 and TRBJ1-1; D gene ambiguous. The receptor was derived from a woman aged 40-49 years with Graves' ophthalmopathy. Sequenced sample: blood. CDR3 region: CSARETSGSTEAFF. Here the CDR3 DNA reads TGCAGTGCTAGAGAGACATCCGGGAGCACTGAAGCTTTCTTT.